The 22 T cell receptor beta chains below come from one sample, sequenced in a study of post-analysis software for immune sequencing data. Prepared TCR beta cDNA libraries contained unique molecular identifiers. TCRdb passed the PCR reads through MiXCR, listing each CDR3 protein once. In the table there are about 810,000 distinct CDR3 sequences, around 53% of which are singletons. Their antigen targets remain unknown. Study results and limitations: Patients had higher frequencies than controls of five TRBV segments, including TRBV5-6, TRBV5-1 and TRBV20-1.

Sequencing was done on a sample of blood. The receptors originated from a girl aged 5-17 years with multiple sclerosis.

In the case of this clonotype: The final CDR3 position lacks the conserved phenylalanine or tryptophan, pointing to a likely read error. This chain links TRBV7-7 with TRBJ1-2; 9 bases match TRBD1. Germline lookup yields CDR1 SSHAT and CDR2 FNYEAQ (reference sequence). The V segment lost 5 bases and the J segment 3 bases; nucleotides outside the gene matches: 7. The CDR3 has 15 amino acids. The CDR3 loop is CASSTRQGEDYGYTV. CDR3 coding DNA: TGTGCCAGCAGCACTCGACAGGGGGAAGACTATGGCTACACCGTC.

This chain links TRBV7-2 with TRBJ1-5; perhaps TRBD1 as D (6 bases). V lost 0 bases and J 2 bases, leaving 17 bases between the germline ends. There are 18 residues in the CDR3. Germline lookup yields CDR1 SGHTA and CDR2 FQGNSA. Here the CDR3 DNA reads TGTGCCAGCAGCTTAGCGCTAATATCGGGGGCCGGCAATCAGCCCCAGCATTTT. Its protein is CASSLALISGAGNQPQHF.

The rearrangement joins TRBV5-1 to TRBJ2-7; D tentatively reads TRBD1 or TRBD2 (7 bases each). CDR1 SGHRS and CDR2 YFSETQ come from the germline V gene. V was trimmed by 0 bases and J by 3 bases, leaving 13 bases between them. There are 15 residues in the CDR3. DNA for the CDR3: TGCGCCAGCAGCTTGGGGGGGGGACAGTTCTACGAGCAGTACTTC. Translation gives CASSLGGGQFYEQYF.

The chain joins TRBV6-2 or TRBV6-3 to TRBJ2-1, with a possible D match to TRBD2 (7 bases). Germline V lookup: CDR1 MNHEY, CDR2 SVGEGT. The CDR3 covers 15 residues. The V end was cut by 9 bases, the J end by 10 bases, with 25 bases between. CDR3 sequence (DNA): TGTGCCAGTAGTCCCCTCGCGGGGGCTAATCGGGAGCAGTTCTTC. This codes for CASSPLAGANREQFF.

This clonotype has only a few counts. At one boundary the junction diverges from the germline segment, which might be a read error. The V gene is TRBV5-1, the J gene TRBJ2-5; 9 nucleotides match TRBD2. This CDR3 is built from 15 residues. Germline assignment: CDR1 SGHRS and CDR2 YFSETQ. Here the CDR3 reads CASRPAGGSQGTQYF. The CDR3 region has the DNA TGCGCCAGCCGCCCAGCGGGAGGCTCCCAAGGGACCCAGTACTTC.

This clonotype was detected ten times or more. The DNA for the CDR3 is TGCAGTGCTAGAGTAGGTCGGGGATACAATGAGCAGTTCTTC. Translated: CSARVGRGYNEQFF. The rearrangement links TRBV20-1 to TRBJ2-1, with D perhaps TRBD2 (5 bases). CDR1 DFQATT and CDR2 SNEGSKA come from the germline V gene (reference sequence). This CDR3 spans 14 amino acids. The V end lost 1 base, the J end lost 4 bases, and 11 bases lay between the germline ends.

This clonotype showed up just once. The genes are TRBV14 and TRBJ2-1, with no clear D. CDR3 length: 12 amino acids. Per the germline V gene, CDR1 is SGHDN and CDR2 is FVKESK. V was shortened by 6 bases and J by 9 bases, with 12 bases between the two germline ends. The CDR3 DNA is TGTGCCAGCAGACCTAACTGGGGTGAGCAGTTCTTC. It encodes CASRPNWGEQFF.

CDR3 sequence reads: CASRPVGSAYGYTF. For the CDR3, the DNA is TGTGCCAGCAGGCCGGTGGGGTCGGCCTATGGCTACACCTTC. V usage is TRBV3-1 and J usage is TRBJ1-2; no clear D gene. Germline-derived CDR1 and CDR2 are LGHDT and YNNKEL (reference sequence). V was pared by 6 bases and J by 4 bases, with 15 bases between. The CDR3 has 14 amino acids.

The J gene is TRBJ2-7, the V gene TRBV3-1; 14 bases are shared with TRBD2. CDR3 length: 18 residues. The trim removed 1 base at V and 2 bases at J, leaving 7 bases unmatched. CDR1 and CDR2 (germline): LGHDT, YNNKEL (reference sequence). DNA of the CDR3: TGTGCCAGCAGCCAAGCCAGGGGACTAGCGGGAGCGACCTACGAGCAGTACTTC. Translated: CASSQARGLAGATYEQYF.

V is TRBV25-1 and J is TRBJ2-6; D unclear. CDR3 length equals 16 residues. V dropped 0 bases and J dropped 3 bases, with 9 bases sitting between them. CDR1 and CDR2 (germline): MGHDK, SYGVNS. The CDR3 bases are TGTGCCAGCAGTGAATACAACGGCTTTGGGGCCAACGTCCTGACTTTC. Protein: CASSEYNGFGANVLTF.

The J gene is TRBJ1-1, the V gene TRBV5-1; D remains unclear. Deletions cut 6 bases from V and 5 bases from J, with 17 bases between. The CDR3 has 14 residues. CDR1 and CDR2 from the germline V gene are SGHRS and YFSETQ. The CDR3, as DNA: TGCGCCAGCAAAGTGGGCGGGCGTGAAACTGAAGCTTTCTTT. Amino acids: CASKVGGRETEAFF.

V usage is TRBV9 and J usage is TRBJ2-5; tentatively, D is TRBD1 (7 bases). The J call may be faulty, since TRBJ2-7 better matches the DNA end. Per the germline V gene, CDR1 is SGDLS and CDR2 is YYNGEE. This CDR3 comprises 15 residues. The CDR3 DNA reads as TGTGCCAGCAGCGTAGGCGGGACAGAACGTTACGAGCAGTACTTC. Its translation is CASSVGGTERYEQYF.

The chain has TRBV2 and TRBJ1-2; no clear D. V dropped 2 bases and J dropped 4 bases, with 8 bases sitting between them. Germline V CDR1 and CDR2: SNHLY, FYNNEI. The CDR3 extends over 13 amino acids. This CDR3 is CASSEIGRYGYTF. The CDR3 DNA reads TGTGCCAGCAGTGAAATCGGACGCTATGGCTACACCTTC.

This clonotype was observed a few times. A junction end diverges from the germline sequence, so it may reflect a read error. V gene TRBV2 combines with J gene TRBJ2-3; 8 bases align to TRBD2. The CDR3 has 15 amino acids. Germline CDR1 is SNHLY and CDR2 is FYNNEI. The CDR3 region is CASSDKSGSRDTQYF. The CDR3 DNA reads as TGTGCCAGCAGTGATAAGAGCGGGAGCAGAGATACGCAGTATTTT.

The table lists this clonotype with a few counts. The chain links TRBV4-1 to TRBJ2-7; possibly TRBD1 for D (6 bases). Germline CDR1 is MGHRA and CDR2 is YSYEKL. The CDR3 totals 12 residues. V dropped 2 bases and J dropped 6 bases, with 8 bases sitting between them. CDR3: CASSQTGTEQYF. In nucleotides, the CDR3 is TGCGCCAGCAGCCAAACAGGGACCGAGCAGTACTTC.

The V gene is TRBV12-3 or TRBV12-4, the J gene TRBJ2-2, with 9 bases lining up with TRBD2. The V and J ends lost 9 bases and 6 bases, in that order; junction bases with no gene match: 8. The CDR3 totals 14 residues. The DNA of the CDR3 is TGTGCCAGTACCGGGACTAGCTCGCCCGGGGAGCTGTTTTTT. It yields the protein CASTGTSSPGELFF.

This clonotype turned up a few times. The V call is TRBV30, the J call TRBJ2-7; D call uncertain. The CDR3 is made up of 12 amino acids. V gave up 3 bases and J gave up 5 bases, with 11 bases separating them. The germline gives CDR1 GTSNPN, CDR2 SVGIG (reference sequence). In DNA form, the CDR3 reads TGTGCCTGGAGGGTGTCAAGGAACGAGCAGTACTTC. As protein: CAWRVSRNEQYF.

This clonotype occurred once. The chain employs TRBV6-5 and TRBJ2-7, with D unclear. Germline CDR1 and CDR2: MNHEY and SVGAGI. Trimming removed 2 bases at V and 10 bases at J, with 18 bases between. This CDR3 spans 14 amino acids. The chain's CDR3 is CASSYGANQDTQYF. The CDR3 bases are TGTGCCAGCAGTTACGGTGCTAATCAAGACACCCAGTACTTC.

The chain joins TRBV18 to TRBJ2-6; D remains ambiguous. Germline V lookup: CDR1 KGHSH, CDR2 LQKENI. The V gene lost 9 bases and the J gene lost 0 bases, with 9 bases spanning the gap. This CDR3 has 14 amino acids. CDR3 sequence (DNA): TGTGCCAGTAAGATGACCTCTGGGGCCAACGTCCTGACTTTC. It yields the protein CASKMTSGANVLTF.

This clonotype was detected only a few times. J is TRBJ2-1 and V is TRBV15; the D gene is possibly TRBD1 (5 bases). Germline CDR1 is LNHNV and CDR2 is YYDKDF (reference sequence). The CDR3 totals 13 residues. Between the trimmed V and J ends, which lost 5 bases and 9 bases, there was a span of 14 bases. The CDR3 here is CATSEDPRGEQFF. DNA of the CDR3: TGTGCCACCAGCGAGGACCCAAGGGGTGAGCAGTTCTTC. The full variable domain, in which reference TRBV15 and TRBJ2-1 provide the parts outside the CDR3, is DAMVIQNPRYQVTQFGKPVTLSCSQTLNHNVMYWYQQKSSQAPKLLFHYYDKDFNNEADTPDNFQSRRPNTSFCFLDIRSPGLGDTAMYLCATSEDPRGEQFFGPGTRLTVL.

This clonotype was picked up a small number of times. V is TRBV6-5 and J is TRBJ1-2; 9 bases fit TRBD1. Germline CDR1 and CDR2: MNHEY and SVGAGI. CDR3 length: 12 residues. The V gene end was trimmed by 8 bases and the J gene end by 8 bases; junction bases not matched to a gene: 6. CDR3 residues: CASLTGGGGYTF. In nucleotides, the CDR3 is TGTGCCAGCCTGACAGGGGGAGGAGGCTACACCTTC.

This clonotype showed up just a few times. This chain joins TRBV27 and TRBJ2-1; tentatively, D is TRBD2 (6 bases). The V gene lost 8 bases and the J gene lost 4 bases, with 12 bases spanning the gap. Germline loops: CDR1 MNHEY, CDR2 SMNVEV (reference sequence). CDR3 length: 13 residues. The CDR3 is CASGPSAYNEQFF. The CDR3 DNA sequence: TGTGCCAGCGGCCCTAGCGCTTACAATGAGCAGTTCTTC.